This T cell receptor (beta chain) was profiled in a study of blood T cell repertoires in COVID-19. Study at large: COVID-19 samples from acute and convalescent phases originated in the United States, Italy and Spain. Sources were T cells, B-cell-depleted T cells, or PBMCs; the material itself was cDNA or gDNA.

This clone was recorded once. In the source study's methods: Amplification of reference gene primers provided the estimated nucleated cell counts. The protocol was immunoSEQ multiplex PCR, while the TCRdb copy is restricted to in-frame clones and leaves out a portion. V and J calls and clone size come straight from that table; D and trimming were deduced from the DNA. This table holds approximately 260,000 clones, 70% to 90% found once. Per the germline V gene, CDR1 is MNHEY and CDR2 is SVGAGI. This CDR3 is 14 amino acids long. J was trimmed by 5 bases and V by 3 bases; bases with no gene match: 3. The sample comprised peripheral blood. The source is a woman in her 70s with acute or convalescent COVID-19. The chain links TRBV6-5 to TRBJ1-4, with TRBD1 identical over 7 bases. For the CDR3, the DNA is TGTGCCAGCAGTTATCAGGGGGACAATGAAAAACTGTTTTTT. Translation: CASSYQGDNEKLFF.